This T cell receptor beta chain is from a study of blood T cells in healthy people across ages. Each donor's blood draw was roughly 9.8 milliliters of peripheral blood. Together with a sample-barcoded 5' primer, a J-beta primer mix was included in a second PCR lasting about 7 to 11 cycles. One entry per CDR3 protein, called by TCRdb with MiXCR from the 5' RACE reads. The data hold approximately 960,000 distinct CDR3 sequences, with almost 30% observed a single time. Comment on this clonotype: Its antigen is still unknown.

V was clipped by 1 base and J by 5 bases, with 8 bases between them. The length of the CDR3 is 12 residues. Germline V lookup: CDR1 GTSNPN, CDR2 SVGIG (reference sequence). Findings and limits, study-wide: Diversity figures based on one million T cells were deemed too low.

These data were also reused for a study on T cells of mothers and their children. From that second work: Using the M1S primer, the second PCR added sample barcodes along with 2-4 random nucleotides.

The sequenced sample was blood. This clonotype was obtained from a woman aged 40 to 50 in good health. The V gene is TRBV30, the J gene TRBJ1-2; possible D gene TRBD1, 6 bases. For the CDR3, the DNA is TGTGCCTGGAGTGGGGGGCGATATGGCTACACCTTC. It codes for CAWSGGRYGYTF.